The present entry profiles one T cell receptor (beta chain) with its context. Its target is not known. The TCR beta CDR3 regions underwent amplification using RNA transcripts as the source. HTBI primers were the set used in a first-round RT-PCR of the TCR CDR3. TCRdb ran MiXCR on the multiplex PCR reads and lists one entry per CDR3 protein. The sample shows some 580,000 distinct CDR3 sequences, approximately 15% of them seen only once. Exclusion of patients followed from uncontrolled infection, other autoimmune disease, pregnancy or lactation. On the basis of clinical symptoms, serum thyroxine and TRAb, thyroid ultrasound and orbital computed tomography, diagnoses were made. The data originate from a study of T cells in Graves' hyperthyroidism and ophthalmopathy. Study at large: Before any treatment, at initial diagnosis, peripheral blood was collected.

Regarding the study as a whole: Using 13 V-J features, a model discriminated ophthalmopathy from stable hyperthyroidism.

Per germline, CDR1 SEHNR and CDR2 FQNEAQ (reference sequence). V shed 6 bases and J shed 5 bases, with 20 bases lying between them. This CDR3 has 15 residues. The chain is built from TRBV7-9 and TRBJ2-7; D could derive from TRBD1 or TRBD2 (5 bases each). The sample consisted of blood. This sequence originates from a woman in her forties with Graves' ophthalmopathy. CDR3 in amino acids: CASSTAGTPIHEQYF. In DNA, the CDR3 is TGTGCCAGCAGTACTGCCGGGACGCCAATCCACGAGCAGTACTTC.